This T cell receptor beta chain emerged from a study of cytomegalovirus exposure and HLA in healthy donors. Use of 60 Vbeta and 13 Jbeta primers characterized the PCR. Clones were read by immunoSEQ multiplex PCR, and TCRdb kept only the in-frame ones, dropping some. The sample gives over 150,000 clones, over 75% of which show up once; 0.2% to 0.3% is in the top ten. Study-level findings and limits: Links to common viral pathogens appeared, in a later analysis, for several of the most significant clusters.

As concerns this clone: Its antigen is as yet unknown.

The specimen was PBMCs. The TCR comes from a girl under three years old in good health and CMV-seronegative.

The DNA for the CDR3 is TGCAGCGTTGAATCGGGTTCCTATGGCTACACCTTC. Translating gives CSVESGSYGYTF. This chain uses TRBV29-1 with TRBJ1-2; no definite D call. Looked up from germline, CDR1 is SQVTM and CDR2 is ANQGSEA. V lost 2 bases to trimming and J lost 4 bases, with 8 bases between them. CDR3 size: 12 residues. The variable domain in full, with the rest retrieved from reference TRBV29-1 and TRBJ1-2, is SAVISQKPSRDICQRGTSLTIQCQVDSQVTMMFWYRQQPGQSLTLIATANQGSEATYESGFVIDKFPISRPNLTFSTLTVSNMSPEDSSIYLCSVESGSYGYTFGSGTRLTVV.